This is a list of T cell receptor beta chains from one sample in a study of T cells in localized non-small cell lung cancer. Here immunoSEQ multiplex PCR was the method, and the copy in TCRdb shows in-frame clones only, minus some. The table has roughly 13,000 clones, about 86% seen once. Specimen: peripheral blood, collected before any cancer treatment. These receptors all stem from a male donor older than 55 with stage III lung adenocarcinoma. Each CDR3 is given with its conserved first and last residue. The order of the fields is D gene, J gene, clone size, CDR3 length, V gene, CDR3 DNA, CDR3 protein. The D gene is left open where the match is weak. Clone size appears in some rows only: once, few, many, or a class for an expanded clone.

d_call: .
j_call: TRBJ1-3
clone_size: few
cdr3_length: 12
v_call: TRBV7-2
cdr3_nt: TGTGCCAGCAGCTTATATAGTGACACCATATATTTT
cdr3_aa: CASSLYSDTIYF

d_call: .
j_call: TRBJ1-1
clone_size: .
cdr3_length: 14
v_call: TRBV9
cdr3_nt: TGTGCCAGCAGCGTAGACACAAGTGGGACTGAAGCTTTCTTT
cdr3_aa: CASSVDTSGTEAFF

d_call: .
j_call: TRBJ2-4
clone_size: once
cdr3_length: 12
v_call: TRBV6-1
cdr3_nt: TGTGCCAGCAGGGAAGCCCAGGGACCGGACTACTTC
cdr3_aa: CASREAQGPDYF

d_call: TRBD1
j_call: TRBJ1-2
clone_size: .
cdr3_length: 20
v_call: TRBV4-1
cdr3_nt: TGCGCCAGCAGCCAAGACAAGACTTGGCAGGGGGAGGGATCGGGCTATGGCTACACCTTC
cdr3_aa: CASSQDKTWQGEGSGYGYTF

d_call: TRBD2
j_call: TRBJ2-2
clone_size: .
cdr3_length: 15
v_call: TRBV5-6
cdr3_nt: TGTGCCAGCAGCCTACCGGGACTAGCGTCCGGGGAGCTGTTTTTT
cdr3_aa: CASSLPGLASGELFF

d_call: TRBD1
j_call: TRBJ2-1
clone_size: .
cdr3_length: 15
v_call: TRBV25-1
cdr3_nt: TGTGCCAGCGAAAAGGACAGGGGCTCCTACAATGAGCAGTTCTTC
cdr3_aa: CASEKDRGSYNEQFF

d_call: .
j_call: TRBJ2-5
clone_size: .
cdr3_length: 11
v_call: TRBV5-1
cdr3_nt: TGCGCCAGCAGCTTGGAAGAGACCCAGTACTTC
cdr3_aa: CASSLEETQYF

d_call: TRBD1
j_call: TRBJ1-5
clone_size: .
cdr3_length: 16
v_call: TRBV5-4
cdr3_nt: TGTGCCAGCAGCTTGGGGGGAGGACAGGGTGGGCAGCCCCAGCATTTT
cdr3_aa: CASSLGGGQGGQPQHF

d_call: .
j_call: TRBJ2-2
clone_size: .
cdr3_length: 14
v_call: TRBV10-3
cdr3_nt: TGTGCCATCAGTGTACAAGTGGACACCGGGGAGCTGTTTTTT
cdr3_aa: CAISVQVDTGELFF

d_call: .
j_call: TRBJ2-3
clone_size: once
cdr3_length: 12
v_call: TRBV7-2
cdr3_nt: TGTGCCAGCAGCCCGGCCACGGATACGCAGTATTTT
cdr3_aa: CASSPATDTQYF

d_call: TRBD1
j_call: TRBJ2-7
clone_size: .
cdr3_length: 19
v_call: TRBV2
cdr3_nt: TGTGCCAGCAGTCCCTTGTGGGGACAGGGGCCGATAAAAGAATACGAGCAGTACTTC
cdr3_aa: CASSPLWGQGPIKEYEQYF

d_call: TRBD1
j_call: TRBJ2-7
clone_size: once
cdr3_length: 15
v_call: TRBV27
cdr3_nt: TGTGCCAGCAGGGTCCATCGAGGGACAGTGATCGGGCAGTACTTC
cdr3_aa: CASRVHRGTVIGQYF

d_call: TRBD1
j_call: TRBJ2-7
clone_size: .
cdr3_length: 16
v_call: TRBV5-6
cdr3_nt: TGTGCCAGCAGCTCCACTTGGACAGGGTCGGTTGACGAGCAGTACTTC
cdr3_aa: CASSSTWTGSVDEQYF

d_call: .
j_call: TRBJ1-1
clone_size: .
cdr3_length: 13
v_call: TRBV18
cdr3_nt: TGTGCCAGCTCACCATTCCGCCGGCGGGAAACTTTCTTT
cdr3_aa: CASSPFRRRETFF

d_call: TRBD1
j_call: TRBJ1-6
clone_size: .
cdr3_length: 18
v_call: TRBV4-1
cdr3_nt: TGCGCCAGCAGCCGCTGGACAGGGCTAAGCTCCTATAATTCACCCCTCCACTTT
cdr3_aa: CASSRWTGLSSYNSPLHF

d_call: .
j_call: TRBJ2-5
clone_size: .
cdr3_length: 15
v_call: TRBV6-5
cdr3_nt: TGTGCCAGCAGTTACTACGGGGAGATGAAAGAGACCCAGTACTTC
cdr3_aa: CASSYYGEMKETQYF

d_call: .
j_call: TRBJ1-3
clone_size: .
cdr3_length: 15
v_call: TRBV5-1
cdr3_nt: TGCGCCAGCAGCTTGGCCGGGATGGGGGGAAACACCATATATTTT
cdr3_aa: CASSLAGMGGNTIYF

d_call: .
j_call: TRBJ1-1
clone_size: .
cdr3_length: 14
v_call: TRBV19
cdr3_nt: TGTGCCAGTAGTATCGGACAGCGGGCCACTGAAGCTTTCTTT
cdr3_aa: CASSIGQRATEAFF

d_call: TRBD2
j_call: TRBJ2-1
clone_size: .
cdr3_length: 16
v_call: TRBV27
cdr3_nt: TGTGCCAGCAGTTTATCGGCACTAGCGATGGGAAATGAGCAGTTCTTC
cdr3_aa: CASSLSALAMGNEQFF

d_call: .
j_call: TRBJ2-5
clone_size: once
cdr3_length: 13
v_call: TRBV27
cdr3_nt: TGTGCCAGCAGTAGGGACGGACAAGAGACCCAGTACTTC
cdr3_aa: CASSRDGQETQYF

d_call: TRBD1
j_call: TRBJ1-5
clone_size: .
cdr3_length: 16
v_call: TRBV4-2
cdr3_nt: TGTGCCAGCAGCCAAGAAGGGGGCCTTCCCAATCAGCCCCAGCATTTT
cdr3_aa: CASSQEGGLPNQPQHF

d_call: TRBD2
j_call: TRBJ2-2
clone_size: .
cdr3_length: 15
v_call: TRBV6-6
cdr3_nt: TGTGCCAGCAGTTACTGGGAGGGAAGAGCCGGGGAGCTGTTTTTT
cdr3_aa: CASSYWEGRAGELFF

d_call: .
j_call: TRBJ1-4
clone_size: .
cdr3_length: 14
v_call: TRBV5-1
cdr3_nt: TGCGCCAGCAGCTCGGGACTGGAATTAGAAAAACTGTTTTTT
cdr3_aa: CASSSGLELEKLFF

d_call: .
j_call: TRBJ1-2
clone_size: .
cdr3_length: 14
v_call: TRBV28
cdr3_nt: TGTGCCAGCAGTGGGATGGGGGGTAACTATGGCTACACCTTC
cdr3_aa: CASSGMGGNYGYTF

d_call: .
j_call: TRBJ1-2
clone_size: .
cdr3_length: 12
v_call: TRBV18
cdr3_nt: TGTGCCAGCTCACCGGAGGGGTACGGCTACACCTTC
cdr3_aa: CASSPEGYGYTF

d_call: .
j_call: TRBJ1-2
clone_size: .
cdr3_length: 16
v_call: TRBV29-1
cdr3_nt: TGCAGCGTTCGAGGGGGGGCAGGGATCCCCCACTATGGCTACACCTTC
cdr3_aa: CSVRGGAGIPHYGYTF

d_call: .
j_call: TRBJ2-2
clone_size: .
cdr3_length: 12
v_call: TRBV5-1
cdr3_nt: TGCGCCAGCAGCTTGGTACCCGGGGAGCTGTTTTTT
cdr3_aa: CASSLVPGELFF

d_call: .
j_call: TRBJ1-1
clone_size: .
cdr3_length: 18
v_call: TRBV7-2
cdr3_nt: TGTGCCAGCAGCTTATTTTGGGTCGGGGGTTTGGGGAACACTGAAGCTTTCTTT
cdr3_aa: CASSLFWVGGLGNTEAFF

d_call: .
j_call: TRBJ2-3
clone_size: .
cdr3_length: 13
v_call: TRBV10-1
cdr3_nt: TGCGCCAGCAGTTCGTCGGGCACAGATACGCAGTATTTT
cdr3_aa: CASSSSGTDTQYF

d_call: .
j_call: TRBJ1-1
clone_size: .
cdr3_length: 16
v_call: TRBV13
cdr3_nt: TGTGCCAGCAGCTTCTCCTCCGGGACGCAGGTCGCTGAAGCTTTCTTT
cdr3_aa: CASSFSSGTQVAEAFF

d_call: TRBD1
j_call: TRBJ2-3
clone_size: .
cdr3_length: 16
v_call: TRBV5-8
cdr3_nt: TGTGCCAGCAGCTTGGGTTTAGGGGGCAGCGCAGATACGCAGTATTTT
cdr3_aa: CASSLGLGGSADTQYF

d_call: .
j_call: TRBJ2-2
clone_size: .
cdr3_length: 15
v_call: TRBV11-2
cdr3_nt: TGTGCCAGCAGCCAGACCACCATGTACACCGGGGAGCTGTTTTTT
cdr3_aa: CASSQTTMYTGELFF

d_call: .
j_call: TRBJ1-2
clone_size: .
cdr3_length: 17
v_call: TRBV5-1
cdr3_nt: TGCGCCAGCAGCTTGAACACGCCCAAAATCGGGGGCTATGGCTACACCTTC
cdr3_aa: CASSLNTPKIGGYGYTF

d_call: .
j_call: TRBJ2-2
clone_size: once
cdr3_length: 15
v_call: TRBV6-1
cdr3_nt: TGTGCCAGCAGTTTGACGACAGGTTACACCGGGGAGCTGTTTTTT
cdr3_aa: CASSLTTGYTGELFF

d_call: TRBD2
j_call: TRBJ2-3
clone_size: .
cdr3_length: 17
v_call: TRBV2
cdr3_nt: TGTGCCAGCAGTCCGGGACTAGCGGGAGTGGGGACAGATACGCAGTATTTT
cdr3_aa: CASSPGLAGVGTDTQYF

d_call: .
j_call: TRBJ1-6
clone_size: .
cdr3_length: 11
v_call: TRBV30
cdr3_nt: TGTGCCTGGAGTGTAGGTCAGCCCCTCCACTTT
cdr3_aa: CAWSVGQPLHF

d_call: TRBD2
j_call: TRBJ2-1
clone_size: .
cdr3_length: 17
v_call: TRBV5-1
cdr3_nt: TGCGCCAGCAGCCTCGGGACTAGCGGGAGGTTGGACAATGAGCAGTTCTTC
cdr3_aa: CASSLGTSGRLDNEQFF

d_call: .
j_call: TRBJ2-5
clone_size: .
cdr3_length: 13
v_call: TRBV5-4
cdr3_nt: TGTGCCAGCAGCTGGGACGAGGAAGAGACCCAGTACTTC
cdr3_aa: CASSWDEEETQYF

d_call: .
j_call: TRBJ2-1
clone_size: .
cdr3_length: 15
v_call: TRBV18
cdr3_nt: TGTGCCACCCAACCCGATCGGCATCATTTCAATGAGCAGTTCTTC
cdr3_aa: CATQPDRHHFNEQFF

d_call: TRBD2
j_call: TRBJ2-7
clone_size: once
cdr3_length: 15
v_call: TRBV7-2
cdr3_nt: TGTGCCAGCAGCTTTAGCGGGAGCCTTCTACGCGAGCAGTACTTC
cdr3_aa: CASSFSGSLLREQYF

d_call: .
j_call: TRBJ1-6
clone_size: .
cdr3_length: 12
v_call: TRBV4-1
cdr3_nt: TGCGCCAGCAGCCAAGAGGGCACCCGGATCCACTTT
cdr3_aa: CASSQEGTRIHF

d_call: .
j_call: TRBJ1-3
clone_size: .
cdr3_length: 14
v_call: TRBV11-2
cdr3_nt: TGTGCCAGCAGCTTAAAGGGGTATGGAAACACCATATATTTT
cdr3_aa: CASSLKGYGNTIYF

d_call: TRBD2
j_call: TRBJ2-5
clone_size: few
cdr3_length: 13
v_call: TRBV7-9
cdr3_nt: TGTGCCAGCAGCTTTAGCGGGAGAGAGACCCAGTACTTC
cdr3_aa: CASSFSGRETQYF

d_call: TRBD2
j_call: TRBJ2-2
clone_size: .
cdr3_length: 18
v_call: TRBV4-1
cdr3_nt: TGCGCCAGCAGCCAAGGCCCTGGGCGGGAGGGCCAGGGCGGGGAGCTGTTTTTT
cdr3_aa: CASSQGPGREGQGGELFF

d_call: TRBD1
j_call: TRBJ1-2
clone_size: .
cdr3_length: 16
v_call: TRBV7-9
cdr3_nt: TGTGCCAGCAGCACCCGCCGGACAGGGGAGAACTATGGCTACACCTTC
cdr3_aa: CASSTRRTGENYGYTF

d_call: TRBD2
j_call: TRBJ2-1
clone_size: .
cdr3_length: 14
v_call: TRBV11-2
cdr3_nt: TGTGCCAGCAGCTCCCCTGGGGGGGACAATGAGCAGTTCTTC
cdr3_aa: CASSSPGGDNEQFF

d_call: .
j_call: TRBJ1-5
clone_size: .
cdr3_length: 16
v_call: TRBV21-1
cdr3_nt: TGTGCCAGCAGCAACCTGCTCGGGACAGGGGATCAGCCCCAGCATTTT
cdr3_aa: CASSNLLGTGDQPQHF

d_call: .
j_call: TRBJ1-2
clone_size: .
cdr3_length: 15
v_call: TRBV2
cdr3_nt: TGTGCCAGCAGTGGGTGGGTTAGCGTAATGTATGGCTACACCTTC
cdr3_aa: CASSGWVSVMYGYTF

d_call: .
j_call: TRBJ1-1
clone_size: .
cdr3_length: 14
v_call: TRBV5-1
cdr3_nt: TGCGCCAGCAGCTTGGCGGCTTTGAACACTGAAGCTTTCTTT
cdr3_aa: CASSLAALNTEAFF

d_call: .
j_call: TRBJ2-3
clone_size: .
cdr3_length: 14
v_call: TRBV7-7
cdr3_nt: TGTGCCAGCAGCTTGGACGGGTACACAGATACGCAGTATTTT
cdr3_aa: CASSLDGYTDTQYF

d_call: .
j_call: TRBJ1-2
clone_size: .
cdr3_length: 14
v_call: TRBV30
cdr3_nt: TGTGCCTGGAGTGTTGACTCCGTACTCTATGGCTACACCTTC
cdr3_aa: CAWSVDSVLYGYTF

d_call: .
j_call: TRBJ1-2
clone_size: .
cdr3_length: 14
v_call: TRBV5-1
cdr3_nt: TGCGCCAGCAGCTTAGGCAGGGGAAGATATGGCTACACCTTC
cdr3_aa: CASSLGRGRYGYTF

d_call: TRBD2
j_call: TRBJ2-3
clone_size: .
cdr3_length: 18
v_call: TRBV10-1
cdr3_nt: TGCGCCAGCAGCCCCGGGGTAGCGGGGGGCCGATACACAGATACGCAGTATTTT
cdr3_aa: CASSPGVAGGRYTDTQYF

d_call: TRBD2
j_call: TRBJ2-1
clone_size: .
cdr3_length: 16
v_call: TRBV10-3
cdr3_nt: TGTGCCATCAGTGTCGGGGGGACTAGGTACTACAATGAGCAGTTCTTC
cdr3_aa: CAISVGGTRYYNEQFF